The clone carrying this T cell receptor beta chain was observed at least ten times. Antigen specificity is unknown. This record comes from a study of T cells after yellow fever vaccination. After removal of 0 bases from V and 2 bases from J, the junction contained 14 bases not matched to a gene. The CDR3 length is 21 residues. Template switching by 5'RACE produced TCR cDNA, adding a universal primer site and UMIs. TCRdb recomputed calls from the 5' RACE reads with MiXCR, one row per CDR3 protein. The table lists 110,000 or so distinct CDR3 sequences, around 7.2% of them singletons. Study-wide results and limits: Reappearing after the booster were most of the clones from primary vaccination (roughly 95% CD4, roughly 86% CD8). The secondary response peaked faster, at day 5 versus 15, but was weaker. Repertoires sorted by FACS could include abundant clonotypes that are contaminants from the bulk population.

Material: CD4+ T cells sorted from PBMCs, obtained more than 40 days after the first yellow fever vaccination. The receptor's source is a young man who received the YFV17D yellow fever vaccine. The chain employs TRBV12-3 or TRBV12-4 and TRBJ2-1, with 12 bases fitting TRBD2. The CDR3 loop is CASSLARWLAGGVRTYNEQFF. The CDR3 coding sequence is TGTGCCAGCAGTTTAGCGCGTTGGCTAGCGGGGGGGGTCAGGACCTACAATGAGCAGTTCTTC.